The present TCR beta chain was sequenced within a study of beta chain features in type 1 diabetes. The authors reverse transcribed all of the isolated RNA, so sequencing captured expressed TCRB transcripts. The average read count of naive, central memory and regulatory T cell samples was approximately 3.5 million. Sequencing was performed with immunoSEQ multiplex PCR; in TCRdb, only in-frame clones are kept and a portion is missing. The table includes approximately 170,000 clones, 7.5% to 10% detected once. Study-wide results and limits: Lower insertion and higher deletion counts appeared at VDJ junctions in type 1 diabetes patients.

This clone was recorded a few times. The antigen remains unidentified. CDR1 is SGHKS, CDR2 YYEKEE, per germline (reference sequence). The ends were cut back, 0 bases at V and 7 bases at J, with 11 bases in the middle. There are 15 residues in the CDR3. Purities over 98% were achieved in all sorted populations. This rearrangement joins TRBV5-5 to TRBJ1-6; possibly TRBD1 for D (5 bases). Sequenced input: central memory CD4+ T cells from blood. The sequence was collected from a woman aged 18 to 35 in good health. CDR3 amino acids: CASSLGPGRNSPLHF. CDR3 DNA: TGTGCCAGCAGCTTGGGGCCAGGGCGAAATTCACCCCTCCACTTT. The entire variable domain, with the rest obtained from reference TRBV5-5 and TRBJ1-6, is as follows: DAGVTQSPTHLIKTRGQQVTLRCSPISGHKSVSWYQQVLGQGPQFIFQYYEKEERGRGNFPDRFSARQFPNYSSELNVNALLLGDSALYLCASSLGPGRNSPLHFGNGTRLTVT.